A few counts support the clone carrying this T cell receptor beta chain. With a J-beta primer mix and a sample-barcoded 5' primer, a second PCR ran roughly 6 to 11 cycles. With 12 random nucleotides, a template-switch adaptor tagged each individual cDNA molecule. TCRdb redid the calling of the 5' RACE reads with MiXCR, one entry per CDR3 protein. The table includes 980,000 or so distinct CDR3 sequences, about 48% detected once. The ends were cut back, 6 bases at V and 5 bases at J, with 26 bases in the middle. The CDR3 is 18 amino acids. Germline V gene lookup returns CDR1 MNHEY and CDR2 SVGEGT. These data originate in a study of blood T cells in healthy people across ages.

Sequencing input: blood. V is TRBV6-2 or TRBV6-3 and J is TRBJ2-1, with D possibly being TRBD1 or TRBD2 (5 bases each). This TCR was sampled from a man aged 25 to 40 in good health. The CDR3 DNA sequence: TGTGCCAGCAGCACAGAGCTCTTGGGACGGTCGATAGACAATGAGCAGTTCTTC. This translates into CASSTELLGRSIDNEQFF.